This T cell receptor beta chain originates from a study of CD8 T cells in ankylosing spondylitis (dated by TCRdb to 2015 to 2018). Regarding the research as a whole: To find TCR variants linked to disease, the study profiled T cell receptor beta repertoires in ankylosing spondylitis patients and healthy donors. The full study cohort was made up of 25 to 30 ankylosing spondylitis patients and more than 90 healthy donors. Peripheral blood samples were taken, and synovial fluid was additionally collected from ankylosing spondylitis patients.

Sequencing relied on an Illumina HiSeq 2500. Quantitative 5'-RACE with molecular barcodes was the method used to prepare the TCR beta libraries. On the authors' methods: To identify disease-linked TCR variants, a new computational method was used, one built on a probabilistic model of VDJ rearrangement. TCRdb cleaned the public reads at Q25 with fastp, built clones with MiXCR and kept in-frame beta chains. Each record represents a unique CDR3 protein, reported with the most common genes and DNA among its rows. These V and J calls originate from TCRdb's pipeline instead of the authors' own analysis. The sample yields some 700,000 distinct CDR3 sequences; roughly 19% were counted once. The biggest ten clones account for about 19% of the sample. What the study reported, not specific to this receptor: A TCR beta motif of seven or eight highly homologous amino acid variants appeared characteristic of blood from ankylosing spondylitis patients. In peripheral blood, the disease-linked clones were found at relatively low frequencies and had a CD8+ phenotype. Some motif variants had previously been reported in the synovial fluid and blood of reactive arthritis patients, which suggests shared mechanisms of disease initiation. According to the report, matched synovial fluid samples from ankylosing spondylitis patients were significantly enriched for the disease-linked clones.

Reading from cysteine to phenylalanine, the CDR3 counts 15 amino acids. The read is trimmed to its CDR3 DNA, 45 bases read in frame from base 1. CDR1 MGHRA and CDR2 YSYEKL are derived from the germline V gene. Here V drops 1 base and J drops 4 bases, and the junction holds 5 bases not matched to any gene. This clonotype was observed a few times. Which antigen it targets is not known. Per-nucleotide qualities are absent, and no much larger clonotype sits a single base away. The TCR originated in a male donor with ankylosing spondylitis. The material sequenced was blood, either unsorted or a sorted T cell fraction (not recorded which). The rearrangement joined TRBV4-1 to TRBJ2-3, and TRBD1 matches 7 of the central bases. In nucleotides, the sequence is TGCGCCAGCAGCCAAGCCCCGGACAGGTCAGATACGCAGTATTTT. This yields the protein CASSQAPDRSDTQYF.